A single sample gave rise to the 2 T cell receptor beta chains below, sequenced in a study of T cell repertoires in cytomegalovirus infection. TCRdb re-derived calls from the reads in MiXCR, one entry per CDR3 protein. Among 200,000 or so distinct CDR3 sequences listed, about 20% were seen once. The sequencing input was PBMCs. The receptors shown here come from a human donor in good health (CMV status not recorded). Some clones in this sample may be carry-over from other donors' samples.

The CDR3 DNA sequence: TGTGCCAGCAGGGAACCGGGACGGGACGGGAATGAGCAGTTCTTC. Protein sequence: CASREPGRDGNEQFF. The chain uses TRBV2 and TRBJ2-1; D may correspond to TRBD1 or TRBD2 (5 bases each). Germline V CDR1 and CDR2: SNHLY, FYNNEI. The CDR3 covers 15 residues. V was shortened by 6 bases and J by 7 bases, with 19 bases between the two germline ends.

The CDR3 sequence is CASSLRTGGEGNTIYF. For the CDR3, the DNA is TGCGCCAGCAGCTTGCGGACAGGCGGCGAAGGAAACACCATATATTTT. The rearrangement links TRBV5-1 to TRBJ1-3; 7 bases agree with TRBD1. The CDR3 length is 16 residues. Germline CDR1 reads SGHRS; CDR2 reads YFSETQ. V lost 1 base and J lost 4; bases outside the gene matches: 8.